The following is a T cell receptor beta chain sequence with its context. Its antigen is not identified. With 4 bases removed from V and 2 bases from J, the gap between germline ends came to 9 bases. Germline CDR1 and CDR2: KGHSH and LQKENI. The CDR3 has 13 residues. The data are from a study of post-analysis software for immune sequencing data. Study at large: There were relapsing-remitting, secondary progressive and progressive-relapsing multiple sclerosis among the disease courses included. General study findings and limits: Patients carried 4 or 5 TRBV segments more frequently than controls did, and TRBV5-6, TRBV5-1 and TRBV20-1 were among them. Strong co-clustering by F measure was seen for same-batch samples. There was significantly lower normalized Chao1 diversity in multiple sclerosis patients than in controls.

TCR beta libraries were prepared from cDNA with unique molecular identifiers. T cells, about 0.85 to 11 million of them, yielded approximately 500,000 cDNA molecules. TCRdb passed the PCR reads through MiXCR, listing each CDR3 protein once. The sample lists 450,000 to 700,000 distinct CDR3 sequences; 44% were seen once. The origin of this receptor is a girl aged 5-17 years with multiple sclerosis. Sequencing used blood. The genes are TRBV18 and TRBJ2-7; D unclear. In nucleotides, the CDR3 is TGTGCCAGCTCACTCCCCAACCCCTACGAGCAGTACTTC. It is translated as CASSLPNPYEQYF.